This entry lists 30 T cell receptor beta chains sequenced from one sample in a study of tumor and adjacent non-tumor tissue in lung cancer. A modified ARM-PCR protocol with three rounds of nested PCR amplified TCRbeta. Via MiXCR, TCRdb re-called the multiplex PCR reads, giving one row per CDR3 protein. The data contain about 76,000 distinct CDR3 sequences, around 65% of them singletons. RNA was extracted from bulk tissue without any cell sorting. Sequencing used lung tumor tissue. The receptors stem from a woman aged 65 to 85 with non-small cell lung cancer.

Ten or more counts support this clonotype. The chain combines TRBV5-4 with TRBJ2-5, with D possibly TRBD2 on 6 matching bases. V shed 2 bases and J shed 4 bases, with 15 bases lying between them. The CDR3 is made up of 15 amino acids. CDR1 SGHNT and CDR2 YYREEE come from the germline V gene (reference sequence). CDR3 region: CASSFPAGSSETQYF. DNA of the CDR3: TGTGCCAGCAGCTTCCCCGCGGGAAGTTCAGAGACCCAGTACTTC.

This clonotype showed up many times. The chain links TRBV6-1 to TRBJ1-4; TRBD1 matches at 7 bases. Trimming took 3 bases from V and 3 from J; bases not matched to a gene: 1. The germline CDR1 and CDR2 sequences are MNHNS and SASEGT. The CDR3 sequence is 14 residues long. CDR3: CASSERGPNEKLFF. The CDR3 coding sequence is TGTGCCAGCAGTGAGAGGGGGCCTAATGAAAAACTGTTTTTT.

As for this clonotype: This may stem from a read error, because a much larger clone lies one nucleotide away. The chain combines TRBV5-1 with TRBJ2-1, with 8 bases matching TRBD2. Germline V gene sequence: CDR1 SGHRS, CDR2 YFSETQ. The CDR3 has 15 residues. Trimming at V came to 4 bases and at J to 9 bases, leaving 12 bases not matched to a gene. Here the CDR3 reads CASSPGLEIPSEQFF. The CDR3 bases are TGCGCCAGCAGCCCGGGACTAGAAATTCCCAGTGAGCAGTTCTTC.

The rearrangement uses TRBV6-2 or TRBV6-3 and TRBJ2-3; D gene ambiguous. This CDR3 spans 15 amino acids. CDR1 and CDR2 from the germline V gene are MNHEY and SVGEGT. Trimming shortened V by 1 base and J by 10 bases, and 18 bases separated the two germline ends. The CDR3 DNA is TGTGCCAGCAGTTACTGCACACCGCCTGGAACATCGCAGTATTTT. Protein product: CASSYCTPPGTSQYF.

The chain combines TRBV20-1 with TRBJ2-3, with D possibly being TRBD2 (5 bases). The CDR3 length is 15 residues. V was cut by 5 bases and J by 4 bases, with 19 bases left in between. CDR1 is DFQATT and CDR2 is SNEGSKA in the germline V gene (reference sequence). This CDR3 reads CSAPLRENSPDTQYF. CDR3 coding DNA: TGCAGTGCTCCCCTCCGGGAAAATTCGCCAGATACGCAGTATTTT.

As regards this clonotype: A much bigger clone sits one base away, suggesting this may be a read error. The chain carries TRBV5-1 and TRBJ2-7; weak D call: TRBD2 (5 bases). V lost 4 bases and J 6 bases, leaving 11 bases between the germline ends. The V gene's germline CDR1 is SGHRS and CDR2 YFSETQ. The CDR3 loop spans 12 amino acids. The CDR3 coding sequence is TGCGCCAGCAGCGTAGTGGGAGCCGAGCAGTACTTC. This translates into CASSVVGAEQYF.

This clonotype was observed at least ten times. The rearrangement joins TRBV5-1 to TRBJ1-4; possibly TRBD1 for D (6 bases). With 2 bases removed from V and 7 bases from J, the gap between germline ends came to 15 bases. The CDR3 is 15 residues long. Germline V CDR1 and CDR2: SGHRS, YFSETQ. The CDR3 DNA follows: TGCGCCAGCAGCTTCGGGGGCGTCGGAGGTGAAAAACTGTTTTTT. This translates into CASSFGGVGGEKLFF.

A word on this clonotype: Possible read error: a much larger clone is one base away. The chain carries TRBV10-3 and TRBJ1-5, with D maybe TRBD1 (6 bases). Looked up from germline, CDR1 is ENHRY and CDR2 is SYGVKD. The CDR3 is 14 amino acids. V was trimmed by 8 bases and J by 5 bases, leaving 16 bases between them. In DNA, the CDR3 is TGTGCCATCGGGGGGCAGGGCCCGGATCAGCCCCAGCATTTT. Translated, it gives CAIGGQGPDQPQHF.

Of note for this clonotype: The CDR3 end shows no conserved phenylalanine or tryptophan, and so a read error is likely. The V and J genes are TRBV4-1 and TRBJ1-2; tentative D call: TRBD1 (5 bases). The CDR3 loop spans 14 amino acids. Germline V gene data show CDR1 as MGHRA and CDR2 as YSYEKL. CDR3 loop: CASSQERQGYGYTL. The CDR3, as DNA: TGTGCCAGCAGCCAAGAGCGGCAGGGCTATGGCTACACCTTA.

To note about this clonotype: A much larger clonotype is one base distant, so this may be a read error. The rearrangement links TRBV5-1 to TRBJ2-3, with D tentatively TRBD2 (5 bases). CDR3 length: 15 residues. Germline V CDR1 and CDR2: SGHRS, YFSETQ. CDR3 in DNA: TGCTCCAGCAGCCAAATAGCGACCCGCACAGATACGCAGTATTTT. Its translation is CSSSQIATRTDTQYF.

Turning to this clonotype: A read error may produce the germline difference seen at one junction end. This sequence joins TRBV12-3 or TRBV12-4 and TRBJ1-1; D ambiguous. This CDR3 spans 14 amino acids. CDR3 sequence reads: CAGSPDNFNTEAFF. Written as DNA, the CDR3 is TGTGCCGGCAGTCCCGACAACTTCAACACTGAAGCTTTCTTT.

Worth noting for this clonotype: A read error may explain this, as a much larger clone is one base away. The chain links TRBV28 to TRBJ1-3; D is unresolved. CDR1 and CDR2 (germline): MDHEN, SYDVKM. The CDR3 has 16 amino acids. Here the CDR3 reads CVSSLTAGQSGNTIYF. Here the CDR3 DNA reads TGTGTCAGCAGTTTAACAGCAGGCCAAAGTGGAAACACCATATATTTT.

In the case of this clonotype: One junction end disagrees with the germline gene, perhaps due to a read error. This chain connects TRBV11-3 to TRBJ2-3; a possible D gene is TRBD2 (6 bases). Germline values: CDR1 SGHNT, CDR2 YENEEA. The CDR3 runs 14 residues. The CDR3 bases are TGTGCCAGCAGCTTAACTAGCAGCATAGATACACAGTATTTT. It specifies CASSLTSSIDTQYF. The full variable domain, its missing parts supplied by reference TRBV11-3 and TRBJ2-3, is EAGVVQSPRYKIIEKKQPVAFWCNPISGHNTLYWYLQNLGQGPELLIRYENEEAVDDSQLPKDRFSAERLKGVDSTLKIQPAELGDSAVYLCASSLTSSIDTQYFGPGTRLTVL.

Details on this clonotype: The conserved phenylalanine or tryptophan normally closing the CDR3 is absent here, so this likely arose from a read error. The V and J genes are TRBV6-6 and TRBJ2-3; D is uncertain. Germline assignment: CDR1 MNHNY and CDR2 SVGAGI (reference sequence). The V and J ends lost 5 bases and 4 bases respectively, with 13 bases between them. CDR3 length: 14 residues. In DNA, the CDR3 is TGTGCCAGCAGTCCCCGAGACTTTCCAGATACGCAGTATTCT. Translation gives CASSPRDFPDTQYS.

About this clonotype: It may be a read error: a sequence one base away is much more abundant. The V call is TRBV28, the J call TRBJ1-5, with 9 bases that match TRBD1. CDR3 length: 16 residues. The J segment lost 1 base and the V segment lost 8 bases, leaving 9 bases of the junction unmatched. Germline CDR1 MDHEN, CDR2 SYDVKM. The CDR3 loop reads CASYTTGQGSNQPQHF. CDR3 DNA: TGTGCCAGCTATACAACGGGACAGGGAAGCAATCAGCCCCAGCATTTT. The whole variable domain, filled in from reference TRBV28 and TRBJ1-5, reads DVKVTQSSRYLVKRTGEKVFLECVQDMDHENMFWYRQDPGLGLRLIYFSYDVKMKEKGDIPEGYSVSREKKERFSLILESASTNQTSMYLCASYTTGQGSNQPQHFGDGTRLSIL.

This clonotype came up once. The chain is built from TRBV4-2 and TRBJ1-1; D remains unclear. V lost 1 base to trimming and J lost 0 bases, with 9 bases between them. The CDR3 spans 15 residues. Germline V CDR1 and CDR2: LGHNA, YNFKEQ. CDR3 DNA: TGTGCCAGCAGCCAAGGCGACATCGTGAACACTGAAGCTTTCTTT. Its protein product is CASSQGDIVNTEAFF.

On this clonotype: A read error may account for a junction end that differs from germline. CDR3 loop: CSSSHPGWSTDTQYF. CDR3 coding DNA: TGTTCCAGCAGCCACCCTGGCTGGAGTACAGATACGCAGTATTTT. V is TRBV6-2 or TRBV6-3 and J is TRBJ2-3; D unclear. The CDR3 is 15 residues long. Germline V gene sequence: CDR1 MNHEY, CDR2 SVGEGT.

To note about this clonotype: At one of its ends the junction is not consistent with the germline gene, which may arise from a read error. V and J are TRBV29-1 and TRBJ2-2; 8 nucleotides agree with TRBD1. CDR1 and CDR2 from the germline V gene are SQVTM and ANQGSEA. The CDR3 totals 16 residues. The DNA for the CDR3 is TGCAACGTTGAAGCTGCTAGGCCAGGGGGCGCCGGGGAGCTGCTGTTT. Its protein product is CNVEAARPGGAGELLF.

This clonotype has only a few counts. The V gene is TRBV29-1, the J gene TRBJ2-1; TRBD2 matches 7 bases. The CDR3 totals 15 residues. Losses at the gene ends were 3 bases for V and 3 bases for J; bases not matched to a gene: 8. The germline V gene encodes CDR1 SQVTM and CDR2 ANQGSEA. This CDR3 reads CSVDASGKIYNEQFF. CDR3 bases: TGCAGCGTTGATGCCAGCGGGAAGATCTACAATGAGCAGTTCTTC.

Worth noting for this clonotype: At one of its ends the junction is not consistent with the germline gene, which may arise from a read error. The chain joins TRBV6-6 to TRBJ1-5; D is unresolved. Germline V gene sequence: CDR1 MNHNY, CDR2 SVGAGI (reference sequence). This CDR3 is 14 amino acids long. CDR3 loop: CACSYADGVQPQHF. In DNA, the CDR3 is TGTGCCTGCAGTTACGCGGACGGGGTACAGCCCCAGCATTTT.

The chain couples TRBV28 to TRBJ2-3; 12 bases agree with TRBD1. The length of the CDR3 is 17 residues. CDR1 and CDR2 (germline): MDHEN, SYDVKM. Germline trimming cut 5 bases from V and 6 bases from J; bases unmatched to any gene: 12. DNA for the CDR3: TGTGCCAGCAGTAAAACCTTGGGACAGGGGGCTTTGGATACGCAGTATTTT. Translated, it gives CASSKTLGQGALDTQYF.

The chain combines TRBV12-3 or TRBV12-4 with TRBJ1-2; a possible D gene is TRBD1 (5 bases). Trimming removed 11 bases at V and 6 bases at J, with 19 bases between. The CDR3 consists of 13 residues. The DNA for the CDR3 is TGTGCCGGTTCGTGGGGGGAGAACCATGGCTACACCTTC. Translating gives CAGSWGENHGYTF.

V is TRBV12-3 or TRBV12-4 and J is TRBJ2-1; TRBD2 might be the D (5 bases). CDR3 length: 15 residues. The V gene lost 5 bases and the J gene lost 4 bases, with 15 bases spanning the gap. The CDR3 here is CASSPVLGVYNEQFF. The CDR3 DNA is TGTGCCAGCAGTCCTGTACTAGGCGTTTACAATGAGCAGTTCTTC.

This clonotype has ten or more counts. CDR3 DNA sequence: TGTGCCAGCGATCCTAGCGGAGAGAGCACAGATACGCAGTATTTT. Translating gives CASDPSGESTDTQYF. The rearrangement uses TRBV18 and TRBJ2-3; TRBD2 agrees at 7 bases. This CDR3 contains 15 residues. In germline, CDR1 is KGHSH, CDR2 LQKENI. V shed 8 bases and J 0 bases; nucleotides not matched to a gene: 8.

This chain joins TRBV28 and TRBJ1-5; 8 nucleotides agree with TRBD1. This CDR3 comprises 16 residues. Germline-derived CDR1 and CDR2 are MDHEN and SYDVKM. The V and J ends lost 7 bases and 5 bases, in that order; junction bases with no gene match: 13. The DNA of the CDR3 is TGTGCCAGCAATCCAGGAGGACAGGGCGGCTATCAGCCCCAGCATTTT. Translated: CASNPGGQGGYQPQHF. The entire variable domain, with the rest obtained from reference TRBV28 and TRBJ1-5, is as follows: DVKVTQSSRYLVKRTGEKVFLECVQDMDHENMFWYRQDPGLGLRLIYFSYDVKMKEKGDIPEGYSVSREKKERFSLILESASTNQTSMYLCASNPGGQGGYQPQHFGDGTRLSIL.

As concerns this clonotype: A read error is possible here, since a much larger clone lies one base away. For the CDR3, the DNA is TGTGCCAGCAGATACTCGGGACAGTTGAACACTGAAGCTTTCTTT. This sequence encodes CASRYSGQLNTEAFF. The V call is TRBV6-5, the J call TRBJ1-1, with 7 nucleotides matching TRBD1. There are 15 residues in the CDR3. Per germline, CDR1 MNHEY and CDR2 SVGAGI.

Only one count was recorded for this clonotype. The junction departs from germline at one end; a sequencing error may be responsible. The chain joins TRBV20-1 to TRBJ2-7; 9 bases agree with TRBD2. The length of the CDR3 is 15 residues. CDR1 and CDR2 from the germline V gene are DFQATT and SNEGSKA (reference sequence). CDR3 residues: CGAPDSGSIAYEQYF. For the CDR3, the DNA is TGCGGTGCTCCAGATAGCGGGAGTATAGCGTACGAGCAGTATTTC.

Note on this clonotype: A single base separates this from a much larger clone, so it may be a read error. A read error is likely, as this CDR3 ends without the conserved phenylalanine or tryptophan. The CDR3 nucleotides are TGTGCCAGCGGCCAAAAAACGGGGCTGTCAGATTCACCCCTCCACCTT. As protein: CASGQKTGLSDSPLHL. This rearrangement joins TRBV4-2 to TRBJ1-6; D may be TRBD1 (5 bases). This CDR3 has 16 residues. CDR1 and CDR2 from the germline V gene are LGHNA and YNFKEQ.

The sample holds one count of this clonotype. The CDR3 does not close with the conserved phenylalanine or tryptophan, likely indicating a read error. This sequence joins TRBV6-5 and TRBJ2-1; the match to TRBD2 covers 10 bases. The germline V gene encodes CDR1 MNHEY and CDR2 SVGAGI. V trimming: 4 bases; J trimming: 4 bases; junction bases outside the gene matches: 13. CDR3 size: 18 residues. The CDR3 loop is CASSSGYLGAGGYNEQFL. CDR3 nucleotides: TGTGCCAGCAGTTCCGGCTATCTTGGAGCGGGAGGGTACAATGAGCAGTTCTTA.

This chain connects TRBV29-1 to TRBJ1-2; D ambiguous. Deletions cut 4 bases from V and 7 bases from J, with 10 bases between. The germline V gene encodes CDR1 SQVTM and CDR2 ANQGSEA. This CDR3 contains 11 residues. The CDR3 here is CSVVRCCGYTF. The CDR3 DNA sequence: TGCAGCGTTGTCAGGTGTTGTGGCTACACCTTC.